What follows are 16 T cell receptor beta chains derived from one specimen sequenced in a study of T-cell memory formation after mild COVID-19. From the 5' RACE reads, TCRdb called clonotypes with MiXCR, one entry per CDR3 protein. This sample has 100,000 to 150,000 distinct CDR3 sequences, with about 17% found just once. Sequencing was done on a sample of PBMCs or a T cell subset sorted from them (not recorded which). The receptors were sampled from a man aged 18 to 29 who had mild COVID-19 (a few samples of this study predate the infection). Cell type and time point are not known.

This clonotype was counted only a few times. The rearrangement links TRBV6-5 to TRBJ2-7, with 13 nucleotides matching TRBD2. Trimming cost V 6 bases and J 3 bases; bases outside gene matches: 5. Germline V gives CDR1 MNHEY, CDR2 SVGAGI. This CDR3 has 15 residues. The CDR3, as DNA: TGTGCCAGCAGAATGGGACTAGCGGGAATCTACGAGCAGTACGTC. This encodes CASRMGLAGIYEQYV.

V is TRBV7-2 and J is TRBJ2-7; tentatively, D is TRBD1 or TRBD2 (6 bases each). V was trimmed by 0 bases and J by 3 bases, leaving 12 bases between them. The length of the CDR3 is 15 residues. CDR1 is SGHTA and CDR2 is FQGNSA in the germline V gene. CDR3 amino acids: CASSLAPGEVYEQYF. CDR3 in DNA: TGTGCCAGCAGCTTAGCCCCAGGGGAGGTCTACGAGCAGTACTTC.

A few counts support this clonotype. The V and J genes are TRBV7-2 and TRBJ2-3, with TRBD2 matching 12 bases. Trimming at V came to 3 bases and at J to 3 bases, leaving 7 bases not matched to a gene. In germline, CDR1 is SGHTA, CDR2 FQGNSA. The CDR3 sequence is 17 residues long. CDR3 nucleotides: TGTGCCAGCAGCTTCGCCTTACTAGCGGGGGGAACAGATACGCAGTATTTT. This codes for CASSFALLAGGTDTQYF.

The table lists this clonotype with a few counts. V is TRBV10-2 and J is TRBJ2-7; perhaps TRBD2 as D (6 bases). Germline CDR1 and CDR2: WSHSY and SAAADI. The CDR3 extends over 12 amino acids. The germline V and J ends were trimmed by 5 bases and 6 bases, with 11 bases remaining between them. DNA for the CDR3: TGCGCCAGCAGTCGGGGGTGGGTCGAGCAGTACGTC. Protein: CASSRGWVEQYV.

V and J are TRBV16 and TRBJ2-2; D remains unclear. Germline CDR1 KGHSY, CDR2 FQNENV. The germline V and J ends were trimmed by 0 bases and 8 bases, with 7 bases remaining between them. This CDR3 contains 13 residues. The CDR3 bases are TGTGCCAGCAGCCAATCGATTCTTGGGGAGCTGTTTTTT. Protein: CASSQSILGELFF.

This clonotype was seen only a few times. J is TRBJ1-6 and V is TRBV2, with 10 nucleotides matching TRBD1. This CDR3 comprises 12 residues. V dropped 9 bases and J dropped 8; count of bases not matched to a gene: 1. CDR1 SNHLY and CDR2 FYNNEI come from the germline V gene. CDR3: CARGTGDSPLHF. In DNA, the CDR3 is TGTGCCAGAGGGACAGGGGATTCACCCCTCCACTTT.

This clonotype occurred a few times. The chain combines TRBV12-3 or TRBV12-4 with TRBJ2-2, with 8 positions matching TRBD1. This CDR3 comprises 15 residues. Germline trimming cut 6 bases from V and 0 bases from J; bases unmatched to any gene: 3. The CDR3 coding sequence is TGTGCCAGCAGCAAACAGGGGGCGAACACCGGGGAGCTGTTTTTT. Protein: CASSKQGANTGELFF.

This clonotype has a handful of counts. The chain is built from TRBV5-1 and TRBJ1-6, with a weak D call TRBD1 (5 bases). The CDR3 runs to 14 residues. Trimming pared 4 bases from V and 5 bases from J, leaving 10 bases between. The germline gives CDR1 SGHRS, CDR2 YFSETQ. The CDR3 DNA reads TGCGCCAGCAGCCGGACAAGCGATAATTCACCCCTCCACTTT. Amino acid sequence: CASSRTSDNSPLHF.

The chain carries TRBV12-3 or TRBV12-4 and TRBJ1-5; 8 positions match TRBD1. The trim removed 8 bases at V and 6 bases at J, leaving 6 bases unmatched. CDR3 size: 13 residues. The CDR3 bases are TGTGCCAGCGGCCAACAGGGGGGTCAGCCCCAGCATTTT. Encoded protein: CASGQQGGQPQHF.

The chain carries TRBV18 and TRBJ2-7; D remains ambiguous. V lost 0 bases to trimming and J lost 7 bases, with 10 bases between them. Looked up from germline, CDR1 is KGHSH and CDR2 is LQKENI. The length of the CDR3 is 13 residues. The CDR3 nucleotides are TGTGCCAGCTCACCACCGAGGATGGGAGAGCAGTACTTC. Translated, it gives CASSPPRMGEQYF.

This clonotype was counted between two and nine times. V and J are TRBV12-3 or TRBV12-4 and TRBJ2-4; D gene uncertain. V dropped 6 bases and J dropped 4 bases, with 13 bases sitting between them. The CDR3 is 14 amino acids. In DNA, the CDR3 is TGTGCCAGCAGACCCCGGGCGGCTAAAAACATTCAGTACTTC. It encodes CASRPRAAKNIQYF.

The chain recombines TRBV5-1 with TRBJ2-7, with unresolved D. Trimming cost V 1 base and J 0 bases, with 11 bases left between them. The CDR3 is 15 residues long. CDR1 SGHRS and CDR2 YFSETQ come from the germline V gene. In DNA form, the CDR3 reads TGCGCCAGCAGCTTGCTCGGCGGAAGCTCCTACGAGCAGTACGTC. Protein sequence: CASSLLGGSSYEQYV.

The table lists this clonotype with many counts. The V and J genes are TRBV20-1 and TRBJ2-3; D unresolved. Trimming took off 6 bases at V and 6 bases at J, with 16 bases between the two ends. CDR3 length: 13 residues. Looked up from germline, CDR1 is DFQATT and CDR2 is SNEGSKA (reference sequence). CDR3 nucleotides: TGCAGTGCCTCATCCCAGGCTGGCGATACGCAGTATTTT. Encoded protein: CSASSQAGDTQYF.

This clonotype was seen only a few times. The chain has TRBV10-3 and TRBJ2-7, with a possible D match to TRBD1 (7 bases). Deletions cut 4 bases from V and 6 bases from J, with 10 bases between. Germline V lookup: CDR1 ENHRY, CDR2 SYGVKD. This CDR3 has 12 residues. CDR3 sequence: CAISGQGGEQYV. The DNA for the CDR3 is TGTGCCATCAGTGGGCAGGGGGGCGAGCAGTACGTC.

This clonotype was observed many times. The CDR3 nucleotides read TGTGCCAGCAGCTTAGGAGGTCCCAGGGCCCAGTACTTC. This translates into CASSLGGPRAQYF. The chain is built from TRBV11-2 and TRBJ2-5; TRBD1 might be the D (5 bases). V was pared by 1 base and J by 9 bases, with 12 bases between. The CDR3 totals 13 residues. Germline lookup yields CDR1 SGHAT and CDR2 FQNNGV. Full variable domain (missing parts from reference TRBV11-2 and TRBJ2-5): EAGVAQSPRYKIIEKRQSVAFWCNPISGHATLYWYQQILGQGPKLLIQFQNNGVVDDSQLPKDRFSAERLKGVDSTLKIQPAKLEDSAVYLCASSLGGPRAQYFGPGTRLLVL.

This clonotype occurred many times. The chain carries TRBV3-1 and TRBJ2-4; D is unresolved. V was trimmed by 1 base and J by 6 bases, leaving 10 bases between them. Germline CDR1 and CDR2: LGHDT and YNNKEL (reference sequence). The length of the CDR3 is 14 residues. In DNA, the CDR3 is TGTGCCAGCAGCCAAGGGGCCTGGGCAAACATTCAGTACTTC. As protein: CASSQGAWANIQYF.